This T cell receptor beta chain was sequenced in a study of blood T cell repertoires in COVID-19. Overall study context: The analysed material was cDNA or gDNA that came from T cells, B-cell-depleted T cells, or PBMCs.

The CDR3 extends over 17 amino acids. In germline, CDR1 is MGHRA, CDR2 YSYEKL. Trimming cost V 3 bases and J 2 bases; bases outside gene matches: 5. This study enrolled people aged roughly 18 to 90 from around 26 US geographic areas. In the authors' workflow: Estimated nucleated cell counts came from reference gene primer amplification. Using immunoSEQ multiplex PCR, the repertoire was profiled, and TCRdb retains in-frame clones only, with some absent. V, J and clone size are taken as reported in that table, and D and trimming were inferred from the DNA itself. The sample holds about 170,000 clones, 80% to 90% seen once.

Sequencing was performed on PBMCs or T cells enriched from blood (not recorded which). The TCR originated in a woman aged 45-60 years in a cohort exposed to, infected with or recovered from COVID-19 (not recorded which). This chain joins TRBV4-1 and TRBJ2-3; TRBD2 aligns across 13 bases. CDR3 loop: CASSHPGLAGLTDTQYF. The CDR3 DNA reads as TGCGCCAGCAGCCACCCGGGACTAGCGGGGCTCACAGATACGCAGTATTTT.